What follows are 11 T cell receptor beta chains derived from one specimen sequenced in a study of T-cell reconstitution after alpha-beta-depleted transplantation in children. During its preparation, the TCRbeta library received unique molecular identifiers. MiXCR was run by TCRdb on the PCR reads, yielding one entry per CDR3 protein. The sample lists about 610,000 distinct CDR3 sequences; 10% to 13% were seen once. The material sequenced was PBMCs from the stem cell graft donor, taken from the stem cell graft. All receptors come from a human donor who donated a stem cell graft to a child with acute myeloid leukemia.

This clonotype was seen a handful of times. This rearrangement joins TRBV6-7 to TRBJ2-3; maybe TRBD2 (5 bases). Being an ORF, TRBV6-7 has a function that is uncertain. This CDR3 contains 14 residues. V was trimmed by 7 bases and J by 6 bases, leaving 17 bases between them. The CDR3 sequence is CASISLSVPDTQYF. CDR3 DNA: TGTGCCAGCATCTCGCTTAGCGTCCCGGATACGCAGTATTTT.

The sample holds a few counts of this clonotype. This chain's CDR3 is CASSGDTATQYF. CDR3 bases: TGCGCCAGCAGCGGGGACACCGCTACGCAGTATTTT. This sequence joins TRBV5-1 and TRBJ2-3, with D possibly TRBD1 on 6 matching bases. CDR1 and CDR2 from the germline V gene are SGHRS and YFSETQ. The CDR3 spans 12 residues. V was pared by 4 bases and J by 8 bases, with 11 bases between.

This clonotype was seen only a few times. This sequence joins TRBV29-1 and TRBJ1-1, with 7 bases matching TRBD1. The CDR3 loop spans 12 amino acids. Germline-derived CDR1 and CDR2 are SQVTM and ANQGSEA. This CDR3 is CTYRGRGTEAFF. The DNA of the CDR3 is TGCACTTACAGGGGCCGGGGCACTGAAGCTTTCTTT.

This clonotype occurred many times. This sequence joins TRBV20-1 and TRBJ1-5; no firm D call. Per germline, CDR1 DFQATT and CDR2 SNEGSKA (reference sequence). CDR3 length: 13 residues. Trimming took 1 base from V and 0 from J, leaving 4 bases between them. The CDR3: CSARGYSNQPQHF. CDR3 bases: TGCAGTGCTAGAGGGTATAGCAATCAGCCCCAGCATTTT.

The J gene is TRBJ2-5, the V gene TRBV20-1; D remains unclear. Germline-derived CDR1 and CDR2 are DFQATT and SNEGSKA (reference sequence). Trimming stripped 1 base from V and 9 bases from J, with 9 bases between. The CDR3 covers 11 residues. The CDR3 is CSARGTQPQYF. In DNA, the CDR3 is TGCAGTGCTAGAGGGACCCAACCCCAGTACTTC.

The genes are TRBV29-1 and TRBJ2-1, with 10 bases that match TRBD1. This CDR3 is built from 14 residues. J was trimmed by 4 bases and V by 2 bases; bases with no gene match: 2. Germline V gives CDR1 SQVTM, CDR2 ANQGSEA. The CDR3 spells CSVEMGQGYNEQFF. In DNA form, the CDR3 reads TGCAGCGTTGAAATGGGACAGGGGTACAATGAGCAGTTCTTC.

This clonotype was detected a few times. CDR3 nucleotide sequence: TGCGCCAGCAGCCTGGTCGGACAAAATTCACCCCTCCACTTT. Encoded protein: CASSLVGQNSPLHF. The chain joins TRBV5-1 to TRBJ1-6; tentative D call: TRBD1 (5 bases). Trimming cost V 4 bases and J 7 bases, with 12 bases left between them. CDR3 length: 14 residues. CDR1 and CDR2 from the germline V gene are SGHRS and YFSETQ.

This clonotype was counted at least ten times. The V call is TRBV29-1, the J call TRBJ2-7, with TRBD1 matching over 9 bases. V dropped 3 bases and J dropped 2; count of bases not matched to a gene: 5. The germline CDR1 and CDR2 sequences are SQVTM and ANQGSEA. CDR3 size: 14 residues. CDR3 loop: CSVDTGQGPYEQYF. The CDR3 region has the DNA TGCAGCGTTGATACGGGACAGGGTCCCTACGAGCAGTACTTC.

In its sample, this clonotype was seen a few times. The rearrangement joins TRBV5-6 to TRBJ2-5; weak D call: TRBD1 (6 bases). This CDR3 contains 14 residues. CDR1 is SGHDT, CDR2 YYEEEE, per germline. V was shortened by 7 bases and J by 1 base, with 14 bases between the two germline ends. The CDR3 nucleotides are TGTGCCAGCGCGGCCTACAGGGTCCAAGAGACCCAGTACTTC. Protein product: CASAAYRVQETQYF.

This clonotype has just a few counts. The chain links TRBV3-1 to TRBJ1-5; D unresolved. Trimming took 1 base from V and 1 from J, leaving 5 bases between them. The CDR3 sequence is 14 residues long. CDR1 LGHDT and CDR2 YNNKEL come from the germline V gene (reference sequence). CDR3 bases: TGTGCCAGCAGCCAAGTTGGCAGCAATCAGCCCCAGCATTTT. Translated: CASSQVGSNQPQHF.

This clonotype came up a few times. The chain recombines TRBV3-1 with TRBJ1-1; D may be TRBD1 (5 bases). Between the trimmed V and J ends, which lost 5 bases and 3 bases, there was a span of 22 bases. CDR3 length: 17 residues. Per germline, CDR1 LGHDT and CDR2 YNNKEL (reference sequence). DNA of the CDR3: TGTGCCAGCAGCTCCCAAGCCCGTCGGGGGTACGACACTGAAGCTTTCTTT. Translating gives CASSSQARRGYDTEAFF.